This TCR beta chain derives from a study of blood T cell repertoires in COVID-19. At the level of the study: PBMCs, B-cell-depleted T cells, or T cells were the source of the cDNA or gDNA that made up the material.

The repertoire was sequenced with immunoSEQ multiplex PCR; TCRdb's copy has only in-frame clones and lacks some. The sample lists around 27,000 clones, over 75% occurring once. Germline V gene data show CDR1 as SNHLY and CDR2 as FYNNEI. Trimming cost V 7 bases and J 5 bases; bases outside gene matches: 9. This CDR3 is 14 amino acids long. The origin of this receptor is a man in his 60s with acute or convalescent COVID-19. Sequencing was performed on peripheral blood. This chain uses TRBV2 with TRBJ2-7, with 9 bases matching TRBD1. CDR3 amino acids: CASNLGQGAHEQYF. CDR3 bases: TGTGCCAGCAACCTGGGACAGGGTGCCCACGAGCAGTACTTC.